Listed here are 4 T cell receptor beta chains from one sample, sequenced in a study of tissue T cells after allogeneic stem cell transplantation. Time point: mouse harvest day 14 after allogeneic transplant. The graft held 10^6 splenic CD5+ T cells and 10^7 T-cell-depleted bone marrow cells. The method was immunoSEQ multiplex PCR; TCRdb's version includes in-frame clones alone and lacks a portion of them. The data hold over 2,500 clones, with approximately 48% observed a single time. The sequenced sample consisted of gut tissue. These TCRs come from a female BALB/c mouse given C57BL/6 T cells with graft-versus-host disease after an allogeneic hematopoietic cell transplant.

A note on this clone: Gene names denote mouse genes. Sequencing ends 1 residue short of the CDR3 end; the germline J gene provides the rest. This chain uses TRBV13-3 with TRBJ2-7; TRBD1 or TRBD2 may be the D gene (5 bases each). CDR1 NNHDY and CDR2 SYVADS come from the germline V gene. V lost 3 bases to trimming and J lost 5 bases, with 6 bases between them. The CDR3 sequence is 11 residues long. The CDR3: CASSAGDEQYF. The part of the CDR3 DNA that was read is TGTGCCAGCAGTGCGGGGGATGAACAGTAC.

This clone occurred a few times. Genes and germline are mouse. Coverage ceases 1 residue before the CDR3 finishes, and the germline J gene fills in the end. The V gene is TRBV12-2, the J gene TRBJ1-5, with D unresolved. The CDR3 is 13 residues long. The V end lost 0 bases, the J end lost 4 bases, and 6 bases lay between the germline ends. The V gene's germline CDR1 is SGHLS and CDR2 HYDKME. The part of the CDR3 DNA that was read is TGTGCCAGCTCTCTCAGAATTAACCAGGCTCCGCTT. This sequence encodes CASSLRINQAPL. The full CDR3 sequence reads CASSLRINQAPLF.

This clone was seen only once. The gene symbols are mouse symbols. The CDR3 is cut off 1 residue early in the read; its end comes from the germline J gene. This chain links TRBV26 with TRBJ2-2; D possibly corresponds to TRBD1 (6 bases). The length of the CDR3 is 14 residues. Trimming pared 4 bases from V and 1 base from J, leaving 7 bases between. Per germline, CDR1 KGHPV and CDR2 FQNQEV (reference sequence). CDR3 DNA (partial): TGTGCCAGCAGTCCGGGACAAAACACCGGGCAGCTCTAC. This codes for CASSPGQNTGQLY. The whole CDR3 reads CASSPGQNTGQLYF.

This clone was seen more than once but under ten times. Genes here carry mouse names. CDR3 loop: CGARASSGNYEQYF. The sequenced part of the CDR3 DNA is TGTGGTGCTAGGGCCTCTTCCGGGAATTATGAACAGTAC. V gene TRBV20 combines with J gene TRBJ2-7; D remains unclear. The read ends 1 residue shy of where the CDR3 ends; the end is completed using the germline J gene. CDR3 size: 14 residues. Germline V gene data show CDR1 as GFQATS and CDR2 as STVNSAI. The germline V and J ends were trimmed by 1 base and 4 bases, with 14 bases remaining between them.